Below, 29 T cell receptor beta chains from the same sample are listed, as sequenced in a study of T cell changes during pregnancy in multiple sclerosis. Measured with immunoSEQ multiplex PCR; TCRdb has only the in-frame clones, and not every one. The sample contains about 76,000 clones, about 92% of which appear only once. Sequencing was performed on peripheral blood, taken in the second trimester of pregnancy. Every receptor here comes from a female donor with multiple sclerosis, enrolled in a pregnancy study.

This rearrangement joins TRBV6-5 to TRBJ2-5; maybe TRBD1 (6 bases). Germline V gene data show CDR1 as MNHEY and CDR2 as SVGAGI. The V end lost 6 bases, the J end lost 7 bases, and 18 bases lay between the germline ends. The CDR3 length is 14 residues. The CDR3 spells CASSPLQGGGTQYF. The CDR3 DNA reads TGTGCCAGCAGCCCATTACAGGGCGGCGGGACCCAGTACTTC.

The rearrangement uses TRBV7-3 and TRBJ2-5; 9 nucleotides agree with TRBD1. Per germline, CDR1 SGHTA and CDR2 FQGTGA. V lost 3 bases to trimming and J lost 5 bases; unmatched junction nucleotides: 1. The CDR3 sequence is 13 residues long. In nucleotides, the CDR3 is TGTGCCAGCAGCTTTGGACAGGGGGAGACCCAGTACTTC. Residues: CASSFGQGETQYF.

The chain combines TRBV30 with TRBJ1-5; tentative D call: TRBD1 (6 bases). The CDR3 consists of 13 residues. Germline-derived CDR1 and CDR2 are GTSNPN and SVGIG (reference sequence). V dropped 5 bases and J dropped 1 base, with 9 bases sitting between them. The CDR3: CAWAQGSNQPQHF. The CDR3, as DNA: TGTGCCTGGGCCCAGGGGAGCAATCAGCCCCAGCATTTT.

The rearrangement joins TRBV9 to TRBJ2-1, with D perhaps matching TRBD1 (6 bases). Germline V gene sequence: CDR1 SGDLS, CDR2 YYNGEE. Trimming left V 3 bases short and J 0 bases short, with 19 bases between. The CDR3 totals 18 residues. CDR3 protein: CASSGGPGHPSSYNEQFF. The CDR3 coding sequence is TGTGCCAGCAGCGGGGGACCGGGACACCCAAGCTCCTACAATGAGCAGTTCTTC.

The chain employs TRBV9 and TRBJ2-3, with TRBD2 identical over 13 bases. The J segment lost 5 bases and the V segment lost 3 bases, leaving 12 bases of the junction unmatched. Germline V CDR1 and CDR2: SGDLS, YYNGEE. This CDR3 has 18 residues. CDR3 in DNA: TGTGCCAGCAGCGGGGCCGGGACTAGCGGGGTAGAGGGAGATACGCAGTATTTT. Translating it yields CASSGAGTSGVEGDTQYF. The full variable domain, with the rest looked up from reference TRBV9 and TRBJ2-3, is DSGVTQTPKHLITATGQRVTLRCSPRSGDLSVYWYQQSLDQGLQFLIQYYNGEERAKGNILERFSAQQFPDLHSELNLSSLELGDSALYFCASSGAGTSGVEGDTQYFGPGTRLTVL.

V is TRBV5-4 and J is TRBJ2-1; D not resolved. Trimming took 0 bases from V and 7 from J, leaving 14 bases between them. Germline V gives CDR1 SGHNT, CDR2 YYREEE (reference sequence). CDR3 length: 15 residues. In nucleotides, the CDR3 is TGTGCCAGCAGCTTGGTTGGGCCCCCAGAAAATGAGCAGTTCTTC. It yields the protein CASSLVGPPENEQFF. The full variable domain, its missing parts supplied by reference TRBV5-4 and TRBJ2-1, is ETGVTQSPTHLIKTRGQQVTLRCSSQSGHNTVSWYQQALGQGPQFIFQYYREEENGRGNFPPRFSGLQFPNYSSELNVNALELDDSALYLCASSLVGPPENEQFFGPGTRLTVL.

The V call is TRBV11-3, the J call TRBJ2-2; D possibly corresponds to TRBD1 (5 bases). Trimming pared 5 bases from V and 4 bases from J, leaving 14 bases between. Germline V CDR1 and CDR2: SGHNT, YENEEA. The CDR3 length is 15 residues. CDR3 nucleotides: TGTGCCAGCAGCCCTTCCGCCAGGGCCACCGGGGAGCTGTTTTTT. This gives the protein CASSPSARATGELFF.

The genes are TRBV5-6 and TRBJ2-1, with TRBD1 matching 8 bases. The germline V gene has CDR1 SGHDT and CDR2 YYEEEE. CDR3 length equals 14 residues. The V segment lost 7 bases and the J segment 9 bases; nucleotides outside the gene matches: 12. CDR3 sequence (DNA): TGTGCCAGCGAGATGGAGGACAGGGTGGCTGAGCAGTTCTTC. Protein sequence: CASEMEDRVAEQFF.

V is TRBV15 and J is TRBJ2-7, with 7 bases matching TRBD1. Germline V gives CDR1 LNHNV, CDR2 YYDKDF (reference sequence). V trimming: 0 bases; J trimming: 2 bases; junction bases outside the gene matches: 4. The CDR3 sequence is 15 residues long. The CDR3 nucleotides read TGTGCCACCAGCAGAGAATCGGGACAGACCTACGAGCAGTACTTC. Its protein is CATSRESGQTYEQYF.

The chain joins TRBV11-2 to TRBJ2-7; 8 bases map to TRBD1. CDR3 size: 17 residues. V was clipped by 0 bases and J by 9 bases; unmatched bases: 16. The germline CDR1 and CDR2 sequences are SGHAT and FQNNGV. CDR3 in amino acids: CASSLDYPGGEVRGQYF. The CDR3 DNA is TGTGCCAGCAGCTTAGATTACCCAGGGGGCGAGGTTCGTGGGCAGTACTTC.

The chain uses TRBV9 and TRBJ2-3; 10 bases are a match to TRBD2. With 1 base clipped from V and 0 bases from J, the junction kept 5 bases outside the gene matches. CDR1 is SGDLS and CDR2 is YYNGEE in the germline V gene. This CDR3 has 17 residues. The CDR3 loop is CASSVPTSGASTDTQYF. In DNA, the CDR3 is TGTGCCAGCAGCGTACCCACTAGCGGGGCTAGCACAGATACGCAGTATTTT.

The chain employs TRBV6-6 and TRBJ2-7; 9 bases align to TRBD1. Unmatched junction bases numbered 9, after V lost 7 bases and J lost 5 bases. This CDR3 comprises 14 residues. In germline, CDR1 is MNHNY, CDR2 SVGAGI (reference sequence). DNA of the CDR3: TGTGCCAGCACCAGAGGACAGGGGTGGGACGAGCAGTACTTC. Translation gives CASTRGQGWDEQYF.

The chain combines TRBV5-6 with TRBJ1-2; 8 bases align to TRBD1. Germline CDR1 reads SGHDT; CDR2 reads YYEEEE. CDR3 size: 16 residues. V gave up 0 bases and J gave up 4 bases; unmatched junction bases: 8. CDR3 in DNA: TGTGCCAGCAGCTTGGACAGGGGGGAACGGGGCTATGGCTACACCTTC. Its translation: CASSLDRGERGYGYTF. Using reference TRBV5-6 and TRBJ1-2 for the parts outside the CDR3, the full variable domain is DAGVTQSPTHLIKTRGQQVTLRCSPKSGHDTVSWYQQALGQGPQFIFQYYEEEERQRGNFPDRFSGHQFPNYSSELNVNALLLGDSALYLCASSLDRGERGYGYTFGSGTRLTVV.

The CDR3 loop reads CASSQDLQGALGYTF. The CDR3 nucleotides read TGTGCCAGCAGCCAAGATCTTCAGGGGGCGCTGGGCTACACCTTC. The V call is TRBV14, the J call TRBJ1-2; 8 nucleotides line up with TRBD1. V lost 0 bases and J lost 8; bases outside the gene matches: 8. This CDR3 has 15 amino acids. Germline V CDR1 and CDR2: SGHDN, FVKESK.

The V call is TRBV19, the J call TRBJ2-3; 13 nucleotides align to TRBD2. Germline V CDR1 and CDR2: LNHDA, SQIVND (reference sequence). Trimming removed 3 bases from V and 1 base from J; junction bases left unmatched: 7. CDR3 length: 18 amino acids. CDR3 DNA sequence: TGTGCCAGTAGTATCATACTAGCGGGAGGGCCGCGCACAGATACGCAGTATTTT. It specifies CASSIILAGGPRTDTQYF. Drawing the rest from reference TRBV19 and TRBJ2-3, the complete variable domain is DGGITQSPKYLFRKEGQNVTLSCEQNLNHDAMYWYRQDPGQGLRLIYYSQIVNDFQKGDIAEGYSVSREKKESFPLTVTSAQKNPTAFYLCASSIILAGGPRTDTQYFGPGTRLTVL.

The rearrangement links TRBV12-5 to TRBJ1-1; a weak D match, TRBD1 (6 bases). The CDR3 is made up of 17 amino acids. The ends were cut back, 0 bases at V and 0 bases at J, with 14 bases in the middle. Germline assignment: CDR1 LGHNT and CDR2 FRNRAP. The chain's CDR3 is CASGLVVWDNMNTEAFF. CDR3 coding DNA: TGTGCTAGTGGTTTGGTTGTCTGGGACAACATGAACACTGAAGCTTTCTTT.

As DNA, the CDR3 is TGTGCCAGCAGCCACACCGGGACTAGTGGAGATACGCAGTATTTT. This translates into CASSHTGTSGDTQYF. This rearrangement joins TRBV7-3 to TRBJ2-3, with 8 bases aligning to TRBD2. V trimming: 5 bases; J trimming: 5 bases; junction bases outside the gene matches: 9. Germline V gene lookup returns CDR1 SGHTA and CDR2 FQGTGA. This CDR3 has 15 residues.

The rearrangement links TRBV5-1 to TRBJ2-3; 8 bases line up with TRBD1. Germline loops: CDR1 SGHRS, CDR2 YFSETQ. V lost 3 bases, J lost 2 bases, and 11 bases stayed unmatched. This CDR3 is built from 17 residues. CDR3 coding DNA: TGCGCCAGCAGCTCCCCAGGGGGCCGGGGCGCCACAGATACGCAGTATTTT. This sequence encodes CASSSPGGRGATDTQYF.

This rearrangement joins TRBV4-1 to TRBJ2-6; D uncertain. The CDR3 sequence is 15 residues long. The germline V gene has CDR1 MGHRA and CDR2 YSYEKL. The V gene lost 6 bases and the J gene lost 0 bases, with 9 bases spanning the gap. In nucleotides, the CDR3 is TGCGCCAGCAGTTTTAGGAGCTCTGGGGCCAACGTCCTGACTTTC. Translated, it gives CASSFRSSGANVLTF.

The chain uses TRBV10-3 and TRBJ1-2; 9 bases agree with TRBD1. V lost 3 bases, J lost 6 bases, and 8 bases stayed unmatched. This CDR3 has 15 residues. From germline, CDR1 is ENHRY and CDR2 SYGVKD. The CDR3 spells CAISEGTGSEDGYTF. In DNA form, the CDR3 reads TGTGCCATCAGTGAAGGGACAGGGAGCGAGGATGGCTACACCTTC.

The CDR3 region has the DNA TGTGCCATCAGTGTGGGACTAGCGGGGGGGGATGAGCAGTTCTTC. Its protein is CAISVGLAGGDEQFF. The chain recombines TRBV10-3 with TRBJ2-1; 16 nucleotides align to TRBD2. V lost 4 bases and J lost 8; bases outside the gene matches: 2. The CDR3 runs to 15 residues. Looked up from germline, CDR1 is ENHRY and CDR2 is SYGVKD.

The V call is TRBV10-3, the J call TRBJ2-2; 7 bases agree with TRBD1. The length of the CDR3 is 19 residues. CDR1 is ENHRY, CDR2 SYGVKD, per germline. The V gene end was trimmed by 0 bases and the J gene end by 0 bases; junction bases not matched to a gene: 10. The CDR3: CAISESWVVGGTNTGELFF. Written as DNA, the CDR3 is TGTGCCATCAGTGAGTCTTGGGTTGTAGGGGGCACGAACACCGGGGAGCTGTTTTTT.

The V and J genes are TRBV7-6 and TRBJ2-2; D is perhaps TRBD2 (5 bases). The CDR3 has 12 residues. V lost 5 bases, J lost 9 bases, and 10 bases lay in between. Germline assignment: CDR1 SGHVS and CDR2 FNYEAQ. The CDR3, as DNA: TGTGCCAGCAGCCCGGGGTTGCGGGAGCTGTTTTTT. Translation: CASSPGLRELFF.

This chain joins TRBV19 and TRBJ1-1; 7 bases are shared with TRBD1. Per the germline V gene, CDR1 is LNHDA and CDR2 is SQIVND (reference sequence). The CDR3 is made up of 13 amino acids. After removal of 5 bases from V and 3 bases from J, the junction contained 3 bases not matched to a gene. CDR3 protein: CASSPQGYTEAFF. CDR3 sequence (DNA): TGTGCCAGTAGTCCACAGGGGTACACTGAAGCTTTCTTT.

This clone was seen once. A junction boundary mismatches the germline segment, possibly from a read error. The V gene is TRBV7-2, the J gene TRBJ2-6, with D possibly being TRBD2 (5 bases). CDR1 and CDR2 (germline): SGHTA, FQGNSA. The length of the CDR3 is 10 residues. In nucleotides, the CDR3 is TGTGCCAGCAGCTTAGAGAAGGGAGCTTTC. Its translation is CASSLEKGAF. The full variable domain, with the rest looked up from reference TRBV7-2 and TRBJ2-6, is GAGVSQSPSNKVTEKGKDVELRCDPISGHTALYWYRQSLGQGLEFLIYFQGNSAPDKSGLPSDRFSAERTGGSVSTLTIQRTQQEDSAVYLCASSLEKGAFGAGSRLTVL.

The CDR3 here is CASSPPRDEQFF. CDR3 coding DNA: TGTGCCAGCAGCCCCCCACGGGATGAGCAGTTCTTC. This chain joins TRBV9 and TRBJ2-1, with D unclear. From germline, CDR1 is SGDLS and CDR2 YYNGEE. The V gene lost 4 bases and the J gene lost 8 bases, with 10 bases spanning the gap. There are 12 residues in the CDR3.

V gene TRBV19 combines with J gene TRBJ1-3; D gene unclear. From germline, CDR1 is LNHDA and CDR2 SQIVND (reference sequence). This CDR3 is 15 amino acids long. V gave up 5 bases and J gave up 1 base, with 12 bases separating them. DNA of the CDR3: TGTGCCAGTAGTCCGACGGGAGGGTCTGGAAACACCATATATTTT. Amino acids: CASSPTGGSGNTIYF.

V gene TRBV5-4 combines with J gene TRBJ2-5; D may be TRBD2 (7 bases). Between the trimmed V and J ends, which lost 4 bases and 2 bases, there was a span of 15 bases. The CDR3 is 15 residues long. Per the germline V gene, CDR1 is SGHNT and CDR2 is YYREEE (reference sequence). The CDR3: CASSPRGGGQETQYF. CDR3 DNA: TGTGCCAGCAGCCCACGAGGGGGAGGGCAAGAGACCCAGTACTTC.

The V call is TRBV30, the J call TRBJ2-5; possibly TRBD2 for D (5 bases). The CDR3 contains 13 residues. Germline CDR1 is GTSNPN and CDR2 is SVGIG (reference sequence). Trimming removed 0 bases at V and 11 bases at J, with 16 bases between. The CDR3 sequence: CAWSVRRGGEQYF. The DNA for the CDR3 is TGTGCCTGGAGTGTACGACGGGGTGGAGAACAGTACTTC. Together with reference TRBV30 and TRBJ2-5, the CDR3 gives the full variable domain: SQTIHQWPATLVQPVGSPLSLECTVEGTSNPNLYWYRQAAGRGLQLLFYSVGIGQISSEVPQNLSASRPQDRQFILSSKKLLLSDSGFYLCAWSVRRGGEQYFGPGTRLLVL.